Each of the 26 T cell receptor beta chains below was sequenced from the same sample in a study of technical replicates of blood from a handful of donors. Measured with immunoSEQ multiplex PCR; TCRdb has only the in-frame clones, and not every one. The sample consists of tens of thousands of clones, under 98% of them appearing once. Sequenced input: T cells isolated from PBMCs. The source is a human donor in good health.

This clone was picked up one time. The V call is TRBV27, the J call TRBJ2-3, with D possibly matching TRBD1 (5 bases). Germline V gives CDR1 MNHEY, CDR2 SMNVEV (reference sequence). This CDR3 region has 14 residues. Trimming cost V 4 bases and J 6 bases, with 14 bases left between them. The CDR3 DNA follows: TGTGCCAGCAGTTCCAGGCAGGGTTACGATACGCAGTATTTT. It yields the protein CASSSRQGYDTQYF.

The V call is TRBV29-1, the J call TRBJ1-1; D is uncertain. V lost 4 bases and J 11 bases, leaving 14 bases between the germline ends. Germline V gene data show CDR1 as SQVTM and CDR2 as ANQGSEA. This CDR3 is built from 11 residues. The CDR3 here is CSVVATYEAFF. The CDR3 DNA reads TGCAGCGTTGTCGCCACCTACGAGGCTTTCTTT.

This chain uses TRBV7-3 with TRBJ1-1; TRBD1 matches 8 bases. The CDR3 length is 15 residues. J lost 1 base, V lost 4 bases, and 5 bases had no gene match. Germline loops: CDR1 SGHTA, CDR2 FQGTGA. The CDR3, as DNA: TGTGCCAGCAGCTATACCGGGACAGGGAACACTGAAGCTTTCTTT. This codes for CASSYTGTGNTEAFF. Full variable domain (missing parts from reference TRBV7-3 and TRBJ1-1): GAGVSQTPSNKVTEKGKYVELRCDPISGHTALYWYRQSLGQGPEFLIYFQGTGAADDSGLPNDRFFAVRPEGSVSTLKIQRTERGDSAVYLCASSYTGTGNTEAFFGQGTRLTVV.

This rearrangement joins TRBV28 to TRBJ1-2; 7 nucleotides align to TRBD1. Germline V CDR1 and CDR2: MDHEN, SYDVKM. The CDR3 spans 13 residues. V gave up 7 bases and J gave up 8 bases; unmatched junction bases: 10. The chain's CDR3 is CASIHRGRRGYTF. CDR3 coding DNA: TGTGCCAGCATTCACAGGGGCCGACGCGGCTACACCTTC.

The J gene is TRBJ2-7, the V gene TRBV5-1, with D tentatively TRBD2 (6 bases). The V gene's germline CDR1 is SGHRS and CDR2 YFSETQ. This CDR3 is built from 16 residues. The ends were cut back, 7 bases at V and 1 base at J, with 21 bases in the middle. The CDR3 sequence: CASGPGGSGVSYEQYF. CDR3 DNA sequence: TGCGCCAGCGGCCCCGGGGGTTCGGGGGTATCCTACGAGCAGTACTTC.

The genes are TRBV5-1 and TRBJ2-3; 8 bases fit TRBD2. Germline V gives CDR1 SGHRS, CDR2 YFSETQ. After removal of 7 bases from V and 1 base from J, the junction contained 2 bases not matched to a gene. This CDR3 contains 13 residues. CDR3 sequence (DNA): TGCGCCAGCGGGCGGGAGGGCACAGATACGCAGTATTTT. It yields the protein CASGREGTDTQYF.

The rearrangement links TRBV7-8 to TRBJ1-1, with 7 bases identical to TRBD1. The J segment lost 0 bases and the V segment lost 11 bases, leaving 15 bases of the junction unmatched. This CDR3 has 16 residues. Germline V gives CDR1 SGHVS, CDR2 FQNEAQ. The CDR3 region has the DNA TGTGCCCTTGCTTTCTTGGGGACAGCCCTGAACACTGAAGCTTTCTTT. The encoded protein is CALAFLGTALNTEAFF.

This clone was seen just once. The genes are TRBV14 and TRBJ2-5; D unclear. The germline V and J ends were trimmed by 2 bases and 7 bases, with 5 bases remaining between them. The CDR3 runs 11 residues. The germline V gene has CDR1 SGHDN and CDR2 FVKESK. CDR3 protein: CASSQSMTQYF. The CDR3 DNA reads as TGTGCCAGCAGCCAAAGCATGACCCAGTACTTC.

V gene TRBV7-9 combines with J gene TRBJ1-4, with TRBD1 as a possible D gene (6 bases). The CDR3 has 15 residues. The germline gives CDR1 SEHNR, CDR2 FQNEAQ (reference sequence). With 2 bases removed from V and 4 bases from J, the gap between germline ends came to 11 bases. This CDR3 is CASSLLSDSNEKLFF. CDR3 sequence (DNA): TGTGCCAGCAGCTTATTGTCGGACAGTAATGAAAAACTGTTTTTT.

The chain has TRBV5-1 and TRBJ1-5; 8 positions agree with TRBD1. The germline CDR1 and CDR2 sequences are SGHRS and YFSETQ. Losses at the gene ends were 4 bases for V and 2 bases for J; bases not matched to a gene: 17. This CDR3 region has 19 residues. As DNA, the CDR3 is TGCGCCAGCAGCCGACACATTCATTCACAGGGGGAGGGCAATCAGCCCCAGCATTTT. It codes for CASSRHIHSQGEGNQPQHF.

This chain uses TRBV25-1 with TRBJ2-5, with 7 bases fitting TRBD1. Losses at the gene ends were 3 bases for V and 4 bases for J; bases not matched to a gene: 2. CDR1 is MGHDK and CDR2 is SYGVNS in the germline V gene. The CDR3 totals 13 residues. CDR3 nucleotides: TGTGCCAGCAGTGACCCAGGGGGAGAGACCCAGTACTTC. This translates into CASSDPGGETQYF.

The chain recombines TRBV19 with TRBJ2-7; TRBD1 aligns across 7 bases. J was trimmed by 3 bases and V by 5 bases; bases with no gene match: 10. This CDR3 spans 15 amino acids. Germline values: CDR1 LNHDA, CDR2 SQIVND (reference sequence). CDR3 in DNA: TGTGCCAGTAGTTGGGCCGGGACAGCATACTACGAGCAGTACTTC. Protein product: CASSWAGTAYYEQYF. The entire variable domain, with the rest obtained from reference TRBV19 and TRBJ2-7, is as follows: DGGITQSPKYLFRKEGQNVTLSCEQNLNHDAMYWYRQDPGQGLRLIYYSQIVNDFQKGDIAEGYSVSREKKESFPLTVTSAQKNPTAFYLCASSWAGTAYYEQYFGPGTRLTVT.

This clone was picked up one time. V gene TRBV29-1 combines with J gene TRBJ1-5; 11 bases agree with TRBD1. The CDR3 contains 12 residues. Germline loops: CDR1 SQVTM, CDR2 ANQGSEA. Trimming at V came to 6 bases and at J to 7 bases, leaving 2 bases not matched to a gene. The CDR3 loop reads CSVGTGGQPQHF. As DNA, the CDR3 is TGCAGCGTAGGGACAGGGGGACAGCCCCAGCATTTT. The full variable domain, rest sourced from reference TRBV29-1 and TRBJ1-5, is SAVISQKPSRDICQRGTSLTIQCQVDSQVTMMFWYRQQPGQSLTLIATANQGSEATYESGFVIDKFPISRPNLTFSTLTVSNMSPEDSSIYLCSVGTGGQPQHFGDGTRLSIL.

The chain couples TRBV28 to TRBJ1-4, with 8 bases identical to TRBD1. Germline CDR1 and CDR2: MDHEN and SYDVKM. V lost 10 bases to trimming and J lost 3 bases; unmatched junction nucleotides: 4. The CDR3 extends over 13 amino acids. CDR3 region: CATLDRANEKLFF. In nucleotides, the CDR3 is TGTGCCACCCTGGACAGGGCTAATGAAAAACTGTTTTTT. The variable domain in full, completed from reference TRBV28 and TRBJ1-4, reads DVKVTQSSRYLVKRTGEKVFLECVQDMDHENMFWYRQDPGLGLRLIYFSYDVKMKEKGDIPEGYSVSREKKERFSLILESASTNQTSMYLCATLDRANEKLFFGSGTQLSVL.

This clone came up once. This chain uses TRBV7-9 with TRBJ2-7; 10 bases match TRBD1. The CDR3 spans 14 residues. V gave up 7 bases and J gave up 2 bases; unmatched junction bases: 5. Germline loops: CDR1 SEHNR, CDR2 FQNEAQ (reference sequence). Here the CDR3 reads CASTIGTGAYEQYF. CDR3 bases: TGTGCCAGCACCATCGGGACAGGGGCCTACGAGCAGTACTTC.

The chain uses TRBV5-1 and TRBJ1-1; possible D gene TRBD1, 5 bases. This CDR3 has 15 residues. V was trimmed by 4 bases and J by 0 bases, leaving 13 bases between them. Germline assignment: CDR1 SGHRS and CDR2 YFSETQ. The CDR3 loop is CASSPTLGVNTEAFF. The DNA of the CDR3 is TGCGCCAGCAGCCCCACCTTAGGGGTGAACACTGAAGCTTTCTTT.

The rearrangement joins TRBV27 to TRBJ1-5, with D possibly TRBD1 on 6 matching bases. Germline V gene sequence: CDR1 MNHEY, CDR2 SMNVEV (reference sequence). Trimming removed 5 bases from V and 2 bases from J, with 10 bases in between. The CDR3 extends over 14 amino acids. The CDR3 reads CASSPWTGNQPQHF. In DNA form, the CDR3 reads TGTGCCAGCAGTCCGTGGACAGGCAATCAGCCCCAGCATTTT.

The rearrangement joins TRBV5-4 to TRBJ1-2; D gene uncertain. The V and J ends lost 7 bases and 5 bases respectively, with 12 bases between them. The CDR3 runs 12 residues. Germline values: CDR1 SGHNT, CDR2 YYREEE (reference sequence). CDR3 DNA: TGTGCCAGCGCGCAGGTTGGGTATGGCTACACCTTC. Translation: CASAQVGYGYTF.

Here the CDR3 DNA reads TGTGCCAGTAGTGGAGTTAATAGCAATCAGCCCCAGCATTTT. This gives the protein CASSGVNSNQPQHF. This chain connects TRBV19 to TRBJ1-5; D is undetermined. CDR1 and CDR2 (germline): LNHDA, SQIVND (reference sequence). V was shortened by 5 bases and J by 0 bases, with 8 bases between the two germline ends. The CDR3 extends over 14 amino acids.

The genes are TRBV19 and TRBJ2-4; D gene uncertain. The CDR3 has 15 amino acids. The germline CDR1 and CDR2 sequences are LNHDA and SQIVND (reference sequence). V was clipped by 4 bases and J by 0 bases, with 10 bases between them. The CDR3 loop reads CASSTSTVAKNIQYF. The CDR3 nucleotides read TGTGCCAGTAGTACCAGTACAGTAGCCAAAAACATTCAGTACTTC.

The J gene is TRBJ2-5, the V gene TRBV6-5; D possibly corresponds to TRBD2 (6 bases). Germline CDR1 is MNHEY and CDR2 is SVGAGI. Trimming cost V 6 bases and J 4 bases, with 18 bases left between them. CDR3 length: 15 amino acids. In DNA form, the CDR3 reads TGTGCCAGCAGCTGGGACTCCCCGAATGGAGAGACCCAGTACTTC. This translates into CASSWDSPNGETQYF.

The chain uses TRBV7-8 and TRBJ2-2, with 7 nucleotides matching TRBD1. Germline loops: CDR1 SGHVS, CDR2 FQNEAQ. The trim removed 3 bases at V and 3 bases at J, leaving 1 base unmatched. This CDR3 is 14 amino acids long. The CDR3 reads CASSFGTDTGELFF. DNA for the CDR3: TGTGCCAGCAGCTTCGGGACAGACACCGGGGAGCTGTTTTTT. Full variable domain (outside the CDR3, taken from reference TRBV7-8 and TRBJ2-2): GAGVSQSPRYKVAKRGQDVALRCDPISGHVSLFWYQQALGQGPEFLTYFQNEAQLDKSGLPSDRFFAERPEGSVSTLKIQRTQQEDSAVYLCASSFGTDTGELFFGEGSRLTVL.

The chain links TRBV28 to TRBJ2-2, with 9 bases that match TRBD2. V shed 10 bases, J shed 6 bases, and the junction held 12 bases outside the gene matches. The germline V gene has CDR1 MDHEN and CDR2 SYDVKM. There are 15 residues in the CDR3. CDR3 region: CATQGREGPSGELFF. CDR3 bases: TGTGCCACTCAGGGGCGGGAGGGCCCCTCCGGGGAGCTGTTTTTT. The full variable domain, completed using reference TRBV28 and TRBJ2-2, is DVKVTQSSRYLVKRTGEKVFLECVQDMDHENMFWYRQDPGLGLRLIYFSYDVKMKEKGDIPEGYSVSREKKERFSLILESASTNQTSMYLCATQGREGPSGELFFGEGSRLTVL.

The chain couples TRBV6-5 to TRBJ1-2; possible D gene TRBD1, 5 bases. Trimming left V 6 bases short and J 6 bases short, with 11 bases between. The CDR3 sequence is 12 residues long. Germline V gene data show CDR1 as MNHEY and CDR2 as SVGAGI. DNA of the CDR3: TGTGCCAGCAGCCAGGGACTACATGGCTACACCTTC. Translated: CASSQGLHGYTF.

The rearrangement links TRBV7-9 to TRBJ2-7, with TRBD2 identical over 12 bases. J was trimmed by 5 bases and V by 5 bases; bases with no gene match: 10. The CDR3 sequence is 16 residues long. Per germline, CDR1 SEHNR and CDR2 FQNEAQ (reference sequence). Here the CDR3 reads CASSLRLAGAFDEQYF. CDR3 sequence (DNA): TGTGCCAGCAGCCTCCGACTAGCGGGAGCTTTCGACGAGCAGTACTTC.

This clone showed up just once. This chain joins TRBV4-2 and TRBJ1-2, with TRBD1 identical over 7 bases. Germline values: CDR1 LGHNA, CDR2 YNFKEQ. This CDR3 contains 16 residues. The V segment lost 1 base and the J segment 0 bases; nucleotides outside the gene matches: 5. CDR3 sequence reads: CASSQARGQTNYGYTF. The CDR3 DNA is TGTGCCAGCAGCCAAGCCCGGGGACAGACTAACTATGGCTACACCTTC.